The sequence of this T cell receptor beta chain was determined in a study of blood T cell repertoires in COVID-19. Study overall: Acute-phase and convalescent COVID-19 samples originated in the United States, Italy and Spain. Nucleic acid was either cDNA or gDNA, and it came from T cells, B-cell-depleted T cells, or PBMCs.

Germline trimming cut 2 bases from V and 10 bases from J; bases unmatched to any gene: 7. Germline CDR1 is KGHSH and CDR2 is LQKENI. The CDR3 loop spans 15 amino acids. The authors' processing: Cell counts per sample came from amplifying reference gene primers. Profiled with immunoSEQ multiplex PCR; TCRdb holds only in-frame clones, not every one. That table gives V, J and clone size, and the DNA gave D and trimming. Among 160,000 or so clones listed, approximately 86% were seen once. Material for sequencing was peripheral blood. The chain employs TRBV18 and TRBJ2-2, with 10 bases matching TRBD2. The receptor was derived from a woman between 70 and 85 years old with acute or convalescent COVID-19. The CDR3 DNA reads TGTGCCAGCTCACCAAACTCTAGCGGGGGCGAGGAGCTGTTTTTT. Translated: CASSPNSSGGEELFF.